What follows is one T cell receptor beta chain and its context. Its matching antigen is unknown. Looked up from germline, CDR1 is SNHLY and CDR2 is FYNNEI. The CDR3 sequence is 15 residues long. After removal of 3 bases from V and 4 bases from J, the junction contained 6 bases not matched to a gene. These data come from a study of beta chain features in type 1 diabetes. In the study overall: Sorted cell examination encompassed around 100,000,000 cells across all samples. Study results and caveats: Across all four CD4+ subsets, people with type 1 diabetes showed modestly shorter TCRB CDR3s.

The whole isolated RNA underwent reverse transcription, so sequencing captured expressed TCRB transcripts. The method was immunoSEQ multiplex PCR; TCRdb's version includes in-frame clones alone and lacks a portion of them. The sample includes 680,000 or so clones, around 16% seen only once; the top ten take 0.09% to 0.095%. Purities over 95% were achieved in all sorted populations. This sequence joins TRBV2 and TRBJ1-3, with 7 bases identical to TRBD1. Sequencing was carried out using naive CD4+ T cells from blood. This clonotype was sampled from a man aged 18 to 30 in good health. In DNA, the CDR3 is TGTGCCAGCAGTGAGCGACAGGGTCAGGGAAACACCATATATTTT. This translates into CASSERQGQGNTIYF.